One sample yielded the 27 T cell receptor beta chains listed below, sequenced in a study of cytomegalovirus exposure and HLA in healthy donors. In the PCR, 60 Vbeta and 13 Jbeta primers were used. Data came from immunoSEQ multiplex PCR; TCRdb stores just in-frame clones and leaves some out. This table holds more than 110,000 clones, 70% found once. Sequencing was carried out using PBMCs. These receptors were taken from an older woman in good health and CMV-seropositive.

The genes are TRBV30 and TRBJ2-5, with D hard to call. This CDR3 is built from 13 residues. V lost 8 bases and J lost 2, with 15 bases in between. Germline V gives CDR1 GTSNPN, CDR2 SVGIG (reference sequence). In nucleotides, the CDR3 is TGTGCCCACGCAACCCGACTGCAAGAGACCCAGTACTTC. Encoded protein: CAHATRLQETQYF. The full variable domain, its missing parts supplied by reference TRBV30 and TRBJ2-5, is SQTIHQWPATLVQPVGSPLSLECTVEGTSNPNLYWYRQAAGRGLQLLFYSVGIGQISSEVPQNLSASRPQDRQFILSSKKLLLSDSGFYLCAHATRLQETQYFGPGTRLLVL.

V and J are TRBV28 and TRBJ1-4, with unresolved D. This CDR3 comprises 12 residues. Germline values: CDR1 MDHEN, CDR2 SYDVKM. The germline V and J ends were trimmed by 6 bases and 7 bases, with 9 bases remaining between them. The DNA for the CDR3 is TGTGCCAGCAGGATAAACGGTGAAAAACTGTTTTTT. It encodes CASRINGEKLFF.

This chain links TRBV5-1 with TRBJ1-4, with 9 bases that match TRBD1. CDR3 length: 17 residues. CDR1 is SGHRS, CDR2 YFSETQ, per germline. V lost 4 bases and J lost 2; bases outside the gene matches: 9. CDR3 sequence: CASSIFTGGATNEKLFF. CDR3 coding DNA: TGCGCCAGCAGCATATTTACAGGGGGCGCGACTAATGAAAAACTGTTTTTT.

This clone was seen more than once but under ten times. The DNA of the CDR3 is TGTGCCAGCACCGCGGGACTGTGGGGGGGAGGTGCCCTCCACTTT. It translates to CASTAGLWGGGALHF. The V and J genes are TRBV2 and TRBJ1-6; D is possibly TRBD1 (5 bases). The CDR3 has 15 amino acids. CDR1 and CDR2 (germline): SNHLY, FYNNEI. The V end lost 7 bases, the J end lost 14 bases, and 24 bases lay between the germline ends.

This chain connects TRBV5-4 to TRBJ2-7; 10 positions agree with TRBD2. The CDR3 spans 14 residues. Per germline, CDR1 SGHNT and CDR2 YYREEE (reference sequence). V trimming: 4 bases; J trimming: 4 bases; junction bases outside the gene matches: 5. The CDR3 here is CASSPAGGRYEQYF. Written as DNA, the CDR3 is TGTGCCAGCAGCCCAGCGGGAGGGCGATACGAGCAGTACTTC.

The rearrangement links TRBV25-1 to TRBJ2-7; D is unclear. The germline V gene has CDR1 MGHDK and CDR2 SYGVNS. Trimming pared 2 bases from V and 5 bases from J, leaving 7 bases between. The CDR3 contains 12 residues. CDR3 in amino acids: CASSEQSDEQYF. Written as DNA, the CDR3 is TGTGCCAGCAGTGAACAGAGCGACGAGCAGTACTTC.

The rearrangement uses TRBV7-2 and TRBJ1-2; unclear D gene. Germline assignment: CDR1 SGHTA and CDR2 FQGNSA. This CDR3 has 12 residues. Trimming pared 6 bases from V and 7 bases from J, leaving 12 bases between. The CDR3 is CASRSGSPGYTF. The CDR3 DNA reads TGTGCCAGCAGATCAGGAAGTCCTGGCTACACCTTC.

V is TRBV28 and J is TRBJ2-1; tentatively, D is TRBD2 (6 bases). The CDR3 runs to 14 residues. V shed 8 bases and J shed 6 bases, with 17 bases lying between them. The germline CDR1 and CDR2 sequences are MDHEN and SYDVKM. The CDR3 reads CASGGRPLINEQFF. The CDR3 DNA reads as TGTGCCAGCGGGGGGAGGCCCCTTATCAATGAGCAGTTCTTC.

The chain couples TRBV5-6 to TRBJ1-3; D is ambiguous. CDR3 size: 15 residues. Per germline, CDR1 SGHDT and CDR2 YYEEEE. Trimming pared 0 bases from V and 2 bases from J, leaving 9 bases between. The CDR3 here is CASSLVPTTGNTIYF. The CDR3, as DNA: TGTGCCAGCAGCTTGGTCCCAACTACTGGAAACACCATATATTTT.

The CDR3 sequence is CASSSFGGLNTEAFF. CDR3 DNA sequence: TGTGCCAGCAGCTCTTTCGGGGGTCTGAACACTGAAGCTTTCTTT. This sequence joins TRBV5-6 and TRBJ1-1; tentative D call: TRBD1 (5 bases). The V gene lost 3 bases and the J gene lost 0 bases, with 12 bases spanning the gap. Germline V gene lookup returns CDR1 SGHDT and CDR2 YYEEEE. CDR3 size: 15 residues.

The chain couples TRBV27 to TRBJ2-7; 8 bases fit TRBD1. Germline V gene lookup returns CDR1 MNHEY and CDR2 SMNVEV (reference sequence). Trimming cost V 8 bases and J 0 bases; bases outside gene matches: 6. The CDR3 sequence is 14 residues long. The CDR3 sequence: CASRRDRSSYEQYF. The CDR3 nucleotides are TGTGCCAGCCGTCGGGACAGGAGCTCCTACGAGCAGTACTTC.

This clone came up a few times. The chain has TRBV11-2 and TRBJ2-2, with D possibly matching TRBD1 (6 bases). The germline V and J ends were trimmed by 5 bases and 6 bases, with 10 bases remaining between them. This CDR3 contains 13 residues. Per germline, CDR1 SGHAT and CDR2 FQNNGV. The CDR3, as DNA: TGTGCCAGCAGCCCCACAGGGTCCGGGGAGCTGTTTTTT. Protein sequence: CASSPTGSGELFF.

The CDR3 DNA reads TGTGCCATCAGTGAGACCAGCGGGGGGCGCTTCGGGGAGCTGTTTTTT. Protein sequence: CAISETSGGRFGELFF. The chain recombines TRBV10-3 with TRBJ2-2; 9 bases are shared with TRBD2. Per the germline V gene, CDR1 is ENHRY and CDR2 is SYGVKD. The CDR3 consists of 16 residues. J was trimmed by 7 bases and V by 2 bases; bases with no gene match: 8.

The V and J genes are TRBV5-1 and TRBJ2-5, with 7 bases fitting TRBD1. Germline CDR1 is SGHRS and CDR2 is YFSETQ. This CDR3 is built from 14 residues. Trimming at V came to 2 bases and at J to 5 bases, leaving 6 bases not matched to a gene. This CDR3 reads CASSFEGARETQYF. In nucleotides, the CDR3 is TGCGCCAGCAGCTTCGAGGGGGCGCGGGAGACCCAGTACTTC.

CDR3 protein: CASESSGLADTQYF. CDR3 in DNA: TGCGCCAGCGAATCTAGCGGGCTCGCGGATACGCAGTATTTT. The chain combines TRBV5-1 with TRBJ2-3; 8 bases align to TRBD2. Germline V CDR1 and CDR2: SGHRS, YFSETQ. This CDR3 has 14 residues. The V segment lost 7 bases and the J segment 6 bases; nucleotides outside the gene matches: 10.

This clone was counted only a few times. The chain combines TRBV6-5 with TRBJ2-1; 14 bases fit TRBD2. CDR1 and CDR2 from the germline V gene are MNHEY and SVGAGI. J lost 6 bases, V lost 6 bases, and 4 bases had no gene match. The CDR3 runs to 15 residues. The CDR3 spells CASRRGLAGVNEQFF. The CDR3 nucleotides read TGTGCCAGCAGGAGGGGACTAGCGGGAGTCAATGAGCAGTTCTTC.

J is TRBJ2-7 and V is TRBV9; 7 bases line up with TRBD1. Germline CDR1 is SGDLS and CDR2 is YYNGEE. Losses at the gene ends were 0 bases for V and 3 bases for J; bases not matched to a gene: 3. The CDR3 spans 14 residues. CDR3 amino acids: CASSVGGGNYEQYF. CDR3 sequence (DNA): TGTGCCAGCAGCGTAGGAGGGGGCAACTACGAGCAGTACTTC.

This clone occurred once. The chain carries TRBV7-9 and TRBJ1-3; D gene uncertain. Trimming removed 5 bases at V and 0 bases at J, with 11 bases between. Per the germline V gene, CDR1 is SEHNR and CDR2 is FQNEAQ (reference sequence). The CDR3 sequence is 15 residues long. The CDR3 nucleotides read TGTGCCAGCAGCAATGGGCAGATCTCTGGAAACACCATATATTTT. Encoded protein: CASSNGQISGNTIYF.

This clone was seen just once. This sequence joins TRBV7-2 and TRBJ2-7; 7 bases match TRBD1. Germline CDR1 and CDR2: SGHTA and FQGNSA. The V gene end was trimmed by 5 bases and the J gene end by 6 bases; junction bases not matched to a gene: 4. This CDR3 is 12 amino acids long. The CDR3 DNA sequence: TGTGCCAGCAGCCCACCAGGGGGCGAGCAGTACTTC. Translation gives CASSPPGGEQYF.

The genes are TRBV10-3 and TRBJ1-2; 8 bases are shared with TRBD1. V shed 5 bases, J shed 6 bases, and the junction held 2 bases outside the gene matches. The CDR3 has 12 residues. In germline, CDR1 is ENHRY, CDR2 SYGVKD. The CDR3 region is CAISPTGDGYTF. The CDR3 DNA is TGTGCCATCAGTCCGACAGGGGATGGCTACACCTTC.

The chain joins TRBV6-5 to TRBJ1-1; weak D call: TRBD1 (5 bases). V lost 8 bases and J 10 bases, leaving 20 bases between the germline ends. The germline CDR1 and CDR2 sequences are MNHEY and SVGAGI. The CDR3 consists of 13 residues. The CDR3 DNA is TGTGCCAGCGGGCGAATTGGGACTGGCGGAGCTTTCTTT. Residues: CASGRIGTGGAFF.

The V gene is TRBV6-1, the J gene TRBJ1-1; 8 nucleotides align to TRBD1. Unmatched junction bases numbered 5, after V lost 4 bases and J lost 1 base. The germline CDR1 and CDR2 sequences are MNHNS and SASEGT. This CDR3 has 15 residues. The DNA of the CDR3 is TGTGCCAGCAGTGTCCGGACAGGGCAGAACACTGAAGCTTTCTTT. Its protein product is CASSVRTGQNTEAFF.

This chain uses TRBV21-1 with TRBJ2-7; the listed D gene, TRBD2, was not tested against the DNA. TRBV21-1 is a listed pseudogene. This CDR3 has 15 residues. This CDR3 is CASSKWGTQPSEQYF. As DNA, the CDR3 is TGTGCCAGCAGCAAATGGGGGACTCAGCCCTCCGAGCAGTACTTC.

The genes are TRBV2 and TRBJ1-5; D is perhaps TRBD1 (5 bases). V was clipped by 5 bases and J by 1 base, with 9 bases between them. CDR1 is SNHLY and CDR2 is FYNNEI in the germline V gene. The CDR3 covers 14 residues. The CDR3 sequence is CASSPGLSNQPQHF. For the CDR3, the DNA is TGTGCCAGCAGTCCGGGACTGAGCAATCAGCCCCAGCATTTT.

This rearrangement joins TRBV28 to TRBJ1-1, with D possibly TRBD1 on 5 matching bases. The ends were cut back, 10 bases at V and 7 bases at J, with 16 bases in the middle. The germline gives CDR1 MDHEN, CDR2 SYDVKM. The CDR3 loop spans 12 amino acids. The CDR3, as DNA: TGTGCCACGTCAATTCCAGGGATTGAAGCTTTCTTT. Residues: CATSIPGIEAFF.

The chain employs TRBV29-1 and TRBJ2-7; no definite D call. The ends were cut back, 4 bases at V and 1 base at J, with 11 bases in the middle. The CDR3 extends over 13 amino acids. Germline V gives CDR1 SQVTM, CDR2 ANQGSEA. The CDR3 loop reads CSVAVLVSYEQYF. CDR3 nucleotides: TGCAGCGTTGCGGTTTTGGTTTCCTACGAGCAGTACTTC.

The chain combines TRBV28 with TRBJ2-7; D is possibly TRBD2 (6 bases). The germline V gene has CDR1 MDHEN and CDR2 SYDVKM. The length of the CDR3 is 14 residues. The V and J ends lost 7 bases and 4 bases respectively, with 17 bases between them. The CDR3 loop reads CASMGGGTPYEQYF. CDR3 nucleotides: TGTGCCAGCATGGGGGGTGGGACCCCATACGAGCAGTACTTC.